These 23 T cell receptor beta chains share one sample of origin, sequenced in a study of T cell changes during pregnancy in multiple sclerosis (dated by TCRdb to about 2019). The protocol used for the library was the immunoSEQ multiplex PCR assay. Imported from immuneACCESS, the table was reduced by TCRdb to in-frame sequences with V and J called. These copies leave out some clones; in studies compared against another copy, an unresolved V gene accounts for under half, and the cause of the remainder is not known. The sample yields some 79,000 clones; 75% to 95% were counted once. The ten largest clones add up to under 0.6% of the sample. The specimen comprised CD4+ T cells from peripheral blood mononuclear cells, sampled in the second trimester of pregnancy. The receptors derive from a female donor with multiple sclerosis, enrolled in a pregnancy study.

J is TRBJ2-7 and V is TRBV25-1; 8 nucleotides align to TRBD2. Germline V gene sequence: CDR1 MGHDK, CDR2 SYGVNS. Unmatched junction bases numbered 8, after V lost 5 bases and J lost 2 bases. The CDR3 extends over 15 amino acids. The CDR3 coding sequence is TGTGCCAGCAGTCCAGCGGTAGCGGGACCCTACGAGCAGTACTTC. It codes for CASSPAVAGPYEQYF.

This chain connects TRBV11-2 to TRBJ2-2; TRBD1 matches 7 bases. The ends lost 5 bases at V and 4 bases at J; junction bases unmatched: 7. The germline V gene has CDR1 SGHAT and CDR2 FQNNGV. The length of the CDR3 is 15 residues. CDR3 loop: CASSNRQGGTGELFF. The CDR3 DNA reads TGTGCCAGCAGCAACCGACAGGGTGGCACCGGGGAGCTGTTTTTT.

This sequence joins TRBV7-2 and TRBJ1-4, with TRBD1 matching 8 bases. The CDR3 totals 14 residues. The V segment lost 5 bases and the J segment 8 bases; nucleotides outside the gene matches: 7. The V gene's germline CDR1 is SGHTA and CDR2 FQGNSA. CDR3 sequence reads: CASSQDRGGEKLFF. For the CDR3, the DNA is TGTGCCAGCAGCCAAGACAGGGGAGGGGAAAAACTGTTTTTT. Full variable domain (remainder filled in from reference TRBV7-2 and TRBJ1-4): GAGVSQSPSNKVTEKGKDVELRCDPISGHTALYWYRQSLGQGLEFLIYFQGNSAPDKSGLPSDRFSAERTGGSVSTLTIQRTQQEDSAVYLCASSQDRGGEKLFFGSGTQLSVL.

This rearrangement joins TRBV19 to TRBJ1-2, with D possibly matching TRBD1 (5 bases). The CDR3 is 14 residues long. Germline-derived CDR1 and CDR2 are LNHDA and SQIVND (reference sequence). V was shortened by 6 bases and J by 4 bases, with 15 bases between the two germline ends. CDR3 protein: CASRPGGTSYGYTF. In DNA, the CDR3 is TGTGCCAGTAGGCCCGGAGGGACGAGCTATGGCTACACCTTC. Full variable domain (rest looked up from reference TRBV19 and TRBJ1-2): DGGITQSPKYLFRKEGQNVTLSCEQNLNHDAMYWYRQDPGQGLRLIYYSQIVNDFQKGDIAEGYSVSREKKESFPLTVTSAQKNPTAFYLCASRPGGTSYGYTFGSGTRLTVV.

The chain has TRBV5-1 and TRBJ2-3, with D perhaps matching TRBD2 (6 bases). Trimming pared 4 bases from V and 3 bases from J, leaving 18 bases between. CDR3 length: 16 residues. The germline gives CDR1 SGHRS, CDR2 YFSETQ. In DNA, the CDR3 is TGCGCCAGCAGCACCGAAAGGGGCGGAGGGACAGATACGCAGTATTTT. It encodes CASSTERGGGTDTQYF.

This chain uses TRBV5-4 with TRBJ2-5; 8 bases are a match to TRBD2. The CDR3 has 19 amino acids. Germline V gene data show CDR1 as SGHNT and CDR2 as YYREEE (reference sequence). V shed 0 bases and J 4 bases; nucleotides not matched to a gene: 17. DNA for the CDR3: TGTGCCAGCAGCTTGGAAAAGTGGGGCATAGCGGGAACGCGAGAGACCCAGTACTTC. Protein product: CASSLEKWGIAGTRETQYF.

The chain is built from TRBV29-1 and TRBJ1-2; D unclear. Germline CDR1 and CDR2: SQVTM and ANQGSEA. V lost 3 bases and J lost 3, with 5 bases in between. The CDR3 is made up of 11 amino acids. In DNA form, the CDR3 reads TGCAGCGTTGAGAGGCACTATGGCTACACCTTC. Its protein is CSVERHYGYTF.

The genes are TRBV5-1 and TRBJ2-7, with TRBD2 as a possible D gene (6 bases). CDR3 length: 16 residues. The V end was cut by 0 bases, the J end by 1 base, with 14 bases between. Germline CDR1 is SGHRS and CDR2 is YFSETQ. The CDR3 nucleotides are TGCGCCAGCAGCTTGGCCGGGGGAAAAGGGTCCTACGAGCAGTACTTC. This translates into CASSLAGGKGSYEQYF.

The gene calls are TRBV27 and TRBJ1-2, with D tentatively TRBD1 (5 bases). The germline V gene has CDR1 MNHEY and CDR2 SMNVEV (reference sequence). The V end was cut by 3 bases, the J end by 6 bases, with 11 bases between. This CDR3 comprises 13 residues. CDR3 in DNA: TGTGCCAGCAGTTTGCAGGGAAGGAATGGCTACACCTTC. Translation gives CASSLQGRNGYTF.

The rearrangement joins TRBV7-9 to TRBJ1-6, with unresolved D. The CDR3 consists of 15 residues. Germline V lookup: CDR1 SEHNR, CDR2 FQNEAQ (reference sequence). The V end lost 3 bases, the J end lost 5 bases, and 11 bases lay between the germline ends. Here the CDR3 DNA reads TGTGCCAGCAGCTTTGATGGCACCCATAATTCACCCCTCCACTTT. This sequence encodes CASSFDGTHNSPLHF.

This chain joins TRBV28 and TRBJ1-2; no definite D call. Between the trimmed V and J ends, which lost 0 bases and 6 bases, there was a span of 5 bases. The CDR3 sequence is 12 residues long. Germline CDR1 and CDR2: MDHEN and SYDVKM. The CDR3 DNA reads as TGTGCCAGCAGTTTATGGGCAAATGGCTACACCTTC. Encoded protein: CASSLWANGYTF.

The chain joins TRBV7-2 to TRBJ2-2; 8 bases fit TRBD2. This CDR3 region has 18 residues. Trimming cost V 3 bases and J 2 bases; bases outside gene matches: 11. Looked up from germline, CDR1 is SGHTA and CDR2 is FQGNSA. CDR3 DNA: TGTGCCAGCAGCTTTCTCCCCCCTAGCGGGCCAAACACCGGGGAGCTGTTTTTT. Its translation: CASSFLPPSGPNTGELFF.

This rearrangement joins TRBV2 to TRBJ2-3; D may be TRBD2 (7 bases). The V gene's germline CDR1 is SNHLY and CDR2 FYNNEI. This CDR3 has 16 amino acids. V lost 8 bases to trimming and J lost 3 bases, with 21 bases between them. In DNA, the CDR3 is TGTGCCAGCTTCCCACCCCCGGGGGGCCTTACAGATACGCAGTATTTT. This encodes CASFPPPGGLTDTQYF.

V and J are TRBV5-1 and TRBJ1-5, with TRBD1 matching 7 bases. The germline CDR1 and CDR2 sequences are SGHRS and YFSETQ. CDR3 length: 16 residues. J lost 2 bases, V lost 5 bases, and 10 bases had no gene match. CDR3 DNA: TGCGCCAGCAGAAGACAGGGAGTTGTGGGCAATCAGCCCCAGCATTTT. It is translated as CASRRQGVVGNQPQHF.

The chain carries TRBV9 and TRBJ2-7; 10 positions agree with TRBD2. The CDR3 contains 15 residues. Germline lookup yields CDR1 SGDLS and CDR2 YYNGEE. The J segment lost 0 bases and the V segment lost 4 bases, leaving 4 bases of the junction unmatched. DNA of the CDR3: TGTGCCAGCAGCCCTGGACTAGCGGACTCCTACGAGCAGTACTTC. It codes for CASSPGLADSYEQYF.

The V call is TRBV12-5, the J call TRBJ2-3, with D perhaps matching TRBD1 (6 bases). CDR3 length: 16 residues. Germline V gene data show CDR1 as LGHNT and CDR2 as FRNRAP. Trimming pared 0 bases from V and 0 bases from J, leaving 10 bases between. The CDR3, as DNA: TGTGCTAGTGGTTTGGTGACTACAGGGAGCACAGATACGCAGTATTTT. Its protein is CASGLVTTGSTDTQYF.

The chain combines TRBV6-1 with TRBJ1-5, with 10 nucleotides matching TRBD1. After removal of 4 bases from V and 9 bases from J, the junction contained 9 bases not matched to a gene. Germline V gives CDR1 MNHNS, CDR2 SASEGT. The CDR3 consists of 15 residues. CDR3 bases: TGTGCCAGCAGTGGCAGGACAGGGGGAATTGGGCCCCAGCATTTT. Its protein is CASSGRTGGIGPQHF.

This chain connects TRBV30 to TRBJ2-1, with D perhaps TRBD1 (5 bases). V shed 1 base and J shed 1 base, with 11 bases lying between them. The length of the CDR3 is 15 residues. Germline CDR1 GTSNPN, CDR2 SVGIG (reference sequence). The CDR3 region is CAWSGAGRSYNEQFF. The CDR3 DNA is TGTGCCTGGAGTGGGGCAGGGCGATCCTACAATGAGCAGTTCTTC.

The V and J genes are TRBV9 and TRBJ1-4; D may be TRBD1 (5 bases). V lost 0 bases to trimming and J lost 4 bases, with 13 bases between them. The CDR3 length is 16 residues. The germline gives CDR1 SGDLS, CDR2 YYNGEE. The chain's CDR3 is CASSVGWRGFNEKLFF. In DNA, the CDR3 is TGTGCCAGCAGCGTAGGCTGGAGGGGCTTTAATGAAAAACTGTTTTTT.

V is TRBV6-5 and J is TRBJ1-2, with D perhaps matching TRBD1 (5 bases). Looked up from germline, CDR1 is MNHEY and CDR2 is SVGAGI. V lost 0 bases and J 7 bases, leaving 15 bases between the germline ends. This CDR3 comprises 15 residues. In nucleotides, the CDR3 is TGTGCCAGCAGTTACTCGGGCAGGGCCTCGGGTGGCTACACCTTC. It translates to CASSYSGRASGGYTF.

V usage is TRBV7-2 and J usage is TRBJ1-6; 7 bases line up with TRBD1. The CDR3 consists of 14 residues. The trim removed 4 bases at V and 9 bases at J, leaving 6 bases unmatched. Germline lookup yields CDR1 SGHTA and CDR2 FQGNSA. The chain's CDR3 is CASSSQGGLSPLHF. The CDR3, as DNA: TGTGCCAGCAGCTCCCAGGGGGGCCTTTCACCCCTCCACTTT. The variable domain in full, with the rest retrieved from reference TRBV7-2 and TRBJ1-6, is GAGVSQSPSNKVTEKGKDVELRCDPISGHTALYWYRQSLGQGLEFLIYFQGNSAPDKSGLPSDRFSAERTGGSVSTLTIQRTQQEDSAVYLCASSSQGGLSPLHFGNGTRLTVT.

This clone was detected once. This sequence joins TRBV7-3 and TRBJ1-1; D remains ambiguous. The CDR3 is 15 residues long. Germline loops: CDR1 SGHTA, CDR2 FQGTGA. V gave up 5 bases and J gave up 0 bases, with 13 bases separating them. The CDR3 region has the DNA TGTGCCAGCAGCCTAAACCCCGGGGTGAACACTGAAGCTTTCTTT. Translating it yields CASSLNPGVNTEAFF.

V usage is TRBV6-1 and J usage is TRBJ2-1; 9 bases match TRBD1. This CDR3 spans 15 amino acids. Losses at the gene ends were 3 bases for V and 11 bases for J; bases not matched to a gene: 11. Per germline, CDR1 MNHNS and CDR2 SASEGT. The CDR3 here is CASSDRDRVSPKQFF. The CDR3 nucleotides are TGTGCCAGCAGTGACCGGGACAGGGTTTCCCCCAAGCAGTTCTTC.